These 17 T cell receptor beta chains were all obtained from the same sample, sequenced in a study of T-cell reconstitution after alpha-beta-depleted transplantation in children (dated by TCRdb to between 2015 and 2016). The library was made by PCR. This sample was sequenced with an Illumina HiSeq 2500. TCR library preparation used molecular barcoding, with unique molecular identifiers applied to normalize quantification of the TCRbeta repertoire. TCRdb itself trimmed the public reads at Q25 with fastp, ran MiXCR and retained productive beta chains. CDR3 protein duplicates are merged, each entry listing the most common genes and DNA. The sample table lists more than 20,000 distinct CDR3 sequences, approximately 10% of them with a count of one. The top ten clonotypes cover approximately 23% of the sample. Here the sequenced sample was PBMCs from the stem cell graft donor, taken from the stem cell graft. All receptors come from a human donor who donated a stem cell graft to a child with chronic granulomatous disease.

Many counts were recorded for this clonotype. The V gene is TRBV7-9, the J gene TRBJ1-5, with D uncertain. This CDR3 comprises 12 residues. Germline-derived CDR1 and CDR2 are SEHNR and FQNEAQ (reference sequence). Deletions cut 1 base from V and 5 bases from J, with 3 bases between. The CDR3 sequence: CASSLVDQPQHF. In DNA form, the CDR3 reads TGTGCCAGCAGCTTAGTCGATCAGCCCCAGCATTTT.

At least ten counts were recorded for this clonotype. The chain carries TRBV7-2 and TRBJ2-7, with D hard to call. The CDR3 is 13 residues long. The germline V gene has CDR1 SGHTA and CDR2 FQGNSA. The V end was cut by 0 bases, the J end by 2 bases, with 5 bases between. As DNA, the CDR3 is TGTGCCAGCAGCTTAGCACTGCCCTACGAGCAGTACTTC. Translation gives CASSLALPYEQYF.

This clonotype was observed at least ten times. A read error may explain this, as a much larger clone is one base away. The V and J genes are TRBV19 and TRBJ2-6; possible D gene TRBD1, 5 bases. The germline V gene has CDR1 LNHDA and CDR2 SQIVND (reference sequence). CDR3 length: 14 amino acids. The CDR3 nucleotides are TGTGCCAGTAGTACGGTCTCTGGGGCCAACGGCCTGACTTTC. Its translation is CASSTVSGANGLTF.

This clonotype has at least ten counts. The V and J genes are TRBV12-5 and TRBJ2-5; 9 bases match TRBD1. The CDR3 covers 17 residues. Germline V CDR1 and CDR2: LGHNT, FRNRAP. Germline trimming cut 3 bases from V and 4 bases from J; bases unmatched to any gene: 12. DNA for the CDR3: TGTGCTAGTGGTTTTTCCGGACAGGGGCCCTGGCGAGAGACCCAGTACTTC. This gives the protein CASGFSGQGPWRETQYF. The full variable domain, its missing parts supplied by reference TRBV12-5 and TRBJ2-5, is DARVTQTPRHKVTEMGQEVTMRCQPILGHNTVFWYRQTMMQGLELLAYFRNRAPLDDSGMPKDRFSAEMPDATLATLKIQPSEPRDSAVYFCASGFSGQGPWRETQYFGPGTRLLVL.

This clonotype was seen ten or more times. The chain links TRBV4-2 to TRBJ2-3; 11 nucleotides line up with TRBD2. The length of the CDR3 is 16 residues. CDR1 is LGHNA and CDR2 is YNFKEQ in the germline V gene. J was trimmed by 2 bases and V by 3 bases; bases with no gene match: 4. The CDR3 sequence is CASSHPTSGNTDTQYF. The CDR3 bases are TGTGCCAGCAGCCACCCGACTAGCGGGAACACAGATACGCAGTATTTT.

In its sample, this clonotype was seen many times. The CDR3 loop is CSASKGVNTEAFF. In nucleotides, the CDR3 is TGCAGTGCTAGTAAAGGGGTGAACACTGAAGCTTTCTTT. The chain couples TRBV20-1 to TRBJ1-1, with a tentative D call TRBD1 (5 bases). CDR3 size: 13 residues. Trimming left V 3 bases short and J 0 bases short, with 8 bases between. Per the germline V gene, CDR1 is DFQATT and CDR2 is SNEGSKA (reference sequence).

This clonotype was recorded many times. A junction end diverges from the germline sequence, so it may reflect a read error. V and J are TRBV20-1 and TRBJ2-7, with 7 bases lining up with TRBD2. The CDR3 totals 17 residues. In germline, CDR1 is DFQATT, CDR2 SNEGSKA (reference sequence). CDR3 amino acids: CCARDPLARGFFYEQYF. The CDR3, as DNA: TGCTGTGCTAGAGATCCACTAGCGAGAGGCTTCTTCTACGAGCAGTACTTC.

This clonotype has ten or more counts. V usage is TRBV5-5 and J usage is TRBJ2-4; weak D call: TRBD2 (5 bases). The V end lost 4 bases, the J end lost 8 bases, and 10 bases lay between the germline ends. Germline lookup yields CDR1 SGHKS and CDR2 YYEKEE (reference sequence). The CDR3 runs 12 residues. CDR3 sequence (DNA): TGTGCCAGCAGCCCCGGAGGAGACATTCAGTACTTC. This encodes CASSPGGDIQYF. Using reference TRBV5-5 and TRBJ2-4 for the parts outside the CDR3, the full variable domain is DAGVTQSPTHLIKTRGQQVTLRCSPISGHKSVSWYQQVLGQGPQFIFQYYEKEERGRGNFPDRFSARQFPNYSSELNVNALLLGDSALYLCASSPGGDIQYFGAGTRLSVL.

The CDR3 here is CASSLAQQETQYF. CDR3 DNA sequence: TGTGCCAGCAGCTTAGCACAGCAAGAGACCCAGTACTTC. This sequence joins TRBV7-8 and TRBJ2-5; D gene uncertain. From germline, CDR1 is SGHVS and CDR2 FQNEAQ. The CDR3 sequence is 13 residues long. The ends were cut back, 0 bases at V and 2 bases at J, with 4 bases in the middle.

This clonotype was detected ten times or more. The chain carries TRBV29-1 and TRBJ2-3; a possible D gene is TRBD1 (7 bases). The V gene lost 7 bases and the J gene lost 1 base, with 12 bases spanning the gap. CDR1 and CDR2 from the germline V gene are SQVTM and ANQGSEA. CDR3 length equals 13 residues. In DNA, the CDR3 is TGCAGCGGGGTCAGGGGGGGCACAGATACGCAGTATTTT. It yields the protein CSGVRGGTDTQYF.

There are a few counts of this clonotype. The J gene is TRBJ2-2, the V gene TRBV7-9; 9 bases match TRBD1. J lost 5 bases, V lost 1 base, and 5 bases had no gene match. Germline V lookup: CDR1 SEHNR, CDR2 FQNEAQ (reference sequence). The CDR3 has 16 residues. CDR3 nucleotide sequence: TGTGCCAGCAGCTTAGAAGGGGACAGGGTTACCGGGGAGCTGTTTTTT. The encoded protein is CASSLEGDRVTGELFF.

Ten or more counts support this clonotype. The gene calls are TRBV20-1 and TRBJ1-6; 7 bases agree with TRBD1. Germline V gives CDR1 DFQATT, CDR2 SNEGSKA (reference sequence). CDR3 length: 17 residues. V shed 0 bases and J 0 bases; nucleotides not matched to a gene: 5. CDR3: CSARDPTGSSYNSPLHF. The CDR3 DNA reads as TGCAGTGCTAGAGATCCGACAGGGAGCTCCTATAATTCACCCCTCCACTTT.

This clonotype was counted many times. This may come from a read error, since a much larger clone is one base off. The chain is built from TRBV28 and TRBJ2-5; no clear D gene. CDR3 length: 13 amino acids. Germline V CDR1 and CDR2: MDHEN, SYDVKM. The CDR3 coding sequence is TGTGCCAGCAGTTCAAAAAACTCAGAGAGCCAGTACTTC. This gives the protein CASSSKNSESQYF.

A note on this clonotype: A much larger clone is a single base away; this may be a read error. This sequence joins TRBV3-1 and TRBJ2-1, with 9 bases identical to TRBD2. The V gene's germline CDR1 is LGHDT and CDR2 YNNKEL (reference sequence). This CDR3 contains 16 residues. The CDR3 nucleotides read TGTGCCACCAGCCAAGATCAAAGCGGGGGGTACAATGAGCATTTCTTC. Its translation: CATSQDQSGGYNEHFF.

This clonotype was found many times. This chain joins TRBV11-2 and TRBJ2-5; either TRBD1 or TRBD2 may fit D (5 bases each). V gave up 3 bases and J gave up 1 base, with 15 bases separating them. Germline CDR1 and CDR2: SGHAT and FQNNGV. CDR3 size: 16 residues. The CDR3 nucleotides read TGTGCCAGCAGCTTTTGGGGGAATGGGGCCCAAGAGACCCAGTACTTC. It specifies CASSFWGNGAQETQYF.

This clonotype has ten or more counts. The chain carries TRBV20-1 and TRBJ2-2; D remains unclear. CDR3 length: 14 amino acids. Trimming removed 0 bases at V and 1 base at J, with 6 bases between. From germline, CDR1 is DFQATT and CDR2 SNEGSKA (reference sequence). This CDR3 reads CSAREGGNTGELFF. CDR3 coding DNA: TGCAGTGCTAGAGAAGGCGGGAACACCGGGGAGCTGTTTTTT.

This clonotype was recorded many times. The chain combines TRBV28 with TRBJ2-7, with 7 bases identical to TRBD2. Germline-derived CDR1 and CDR2 are MDHEN and SYDVKM. The CDR3 has 15 residues. J was trimmed by 7 bases and V by 6 bases; bases with no gene match: 15. CDR3 nucleotide sequence: TGTGCCAGCAGCCCCGGTCAGGGAGGGAGCATTGAGCAGTACTTC. This translates into CASSPGQGGSIEQYF.